This is a list of T cell receptor beta chains from one sample in a study of response to subunit inactivated influenza vaccine. MiXCR was run by TCRdb on the RT-PCR reads, yielding one entry per CDR3 protein. The sample carries approximately 520,000 distinct CDR3 sequences, over 25% recorded once. This sample comprised CD4+ T cells sorted from PBMCs, obtained roughly 5 days after vaccination. All receptors come from a middle-aged man who received an inactivated influenza vaccine. Each CDR3 is given with its conserved first and last residue. The order of the fields is V gene, J gene, CDR3 protein.

TRBV4-2	TRBJ2-1	CASSLTPAGYYNEQFF
TRBV20-1	TRBJ2-2	CSASPGRNTGELFF
TRBV20-1	TRBJ1-2	CSPGTGGDGYTF
TRBV5-5	TRBJ2-7	CASSPRQGRNEQYF
TRBV7-2	TRBJ2-2	CASRPDPTLTTGELFF
TRBV28	TRBJ2-2	CASSWLAGELFF
TRBV3-1	TRBJ2-1	CASSQLRGGNEQFF
TRBV6-1	TRBJ2-7	CASNQGQGAPYEQYF
TRBV7-9	TRBJ2-4	CASSFYDRVRAKNIQYF
TRBV6-1	TRBJ2-7	CASSELGAYSYEQYF
TRBV20-1	TRBJ2-1	CSARAGGPQNEQFF
TRBV12-3/TRBV12-4	TRBJ1-5	CASRGQPGQPQHF
TRBV6-1	TRBJ2-1	CASSEFSGGYNEQFF
TRBV6-5	TRBJ2-1	CASSYQFGTSGGGGYEQFF
TRBV20-1	TRBJ2-7	CSARDSRAGHYEQYF
TRBV30	TRBJ2-3	CAWSRGLAGVSTDTQYF
TRBV10-3	TRBJ1-5	CAIRDSVSNQPQHF
TRBV28	TRBJ2-1	CASSLGLAGGVIEQFF
TRBV29-1	TRBJ2-5	CSERQSEGQQTQYF
TRBV7-9	TRBJ1-1	CASSVGQGDTEAFF
TRBV4-2	TRBJ2-5	CASSQEERGETQYF
TRBV20-1	TRBJ1-1	CSASSAGSTEAFF
TRBV12-3/TRBV12-4	TRBJ2-2	CASSLASSGLTGELFF
TRBV7-3	TRBJ2-2	CASSRTENTGELFF
TRBV3-1	TRBJ2-2	CASSQAQVNTGELFF
TRBV7-2	TRBJ2-7	CASSLHATGTAYF